The entry below gives a single T cell receptor (beta chain) sequence along with its context. This specimen comes from a study of blood T cell repertoires in COVID-19. Study details: Researchers got acute and convalescent COVID-19 samples from the United States, Italy and Spain.

Per the study methods: Amplification of reference gene primers was used by the study to estimate nucleated cell counts. Some clones are missing from TCRdb's copy, which holds only in-frame ones; the method was immunoSEQ multiplex PCR. Clonal size and the V and J genes are those of that table, whereas D and trimming came from the DNA. The sample has about 250,000 clones; 65% to 90% are singletons. The CDR3 length is 16 residues. With 2 bases clipped from V and 2 bases from J, the junction kept 5 bases outside the gene matches. Germline V CDR1 and CDR2: LGHNA, YNFKEQ. Seattle researchers signed up patients amid active infection and tracked them longitudinally.

The rearrangement uses TRBV4-2 and TRBJ2-3, with TRBD1 matching over 9 bases. The sequenced sample consisted of peripheral blood. The source of this sequence is a man between 45 and 60 years old with COVID-19, enrolled during active disease. DNA of the CDR3: TGTGCCAGCAGCCAACCGGGACAGGGAAACACAGATACGCAGTATTTT. Its protein product is CASSQPGQGNTDTQYF.